This T cell receptor beta chain emerged from a study of Tregs in tolerant kidney transplant recipients. On the study more broadly: The nonmyeloablative bone marrow transplants came from related graft donors, with transient mixed chimerism.

About this clone itself: What it recognizes is unknown.

TCRdb's table, derived via immunoSEQ multiplex PCR, lists solely in-frame clones and lacks some. The sample carries about 60,000 clones, about nine tenths recorded once. Study-level points and caveats: Changing PCR primers prevented nucleotide comparison between some patients' samples. The small number of patients limits these findings pending further validation.

V was clipped by 7 bases and J by 4 bases; unmatched bases: 14. The CDR3 runs to 17 residues. Germline values: CDR1 SNHLY, CDR2 FYNNEI. J is TRBJ2-5 and V is TRBV2, with TRBD1 identical over 11 bases. The specimen comprised CD8+ T cells from blood, sampled before the transplant. The clonotype originates from a human donor who received a combined kidney and bone marrow transplant. In DNA, the CDR3 is TGTGCCAGCACCACCGGGACAGGGGGAGGGCGAAGAGAGACCCAGTACTTC. Residues: CASTTGTGGGRRETQYF.